This TCR beta chain comes out of a study of blood T cell repertoires in COVID-19. Overall study context: In each case, the material was cDNA or gDNA derived from T cells, B-cell-depleted T cells, or PBMCs.

Participants were aged about 18 to 100 years from roughly 25 US areas. Cohorts were determined from participant-reported clinical history. Original processing notes: Estimation of nucleated cell counts was performed using reference gene primer amplification. The data were produced by immunoSEQ multiplex PCR, yet TCRdb's version contains in-frame clones alone and is incomplete. V, J and clone size reflect that table, while D and trimming were determined from the DNA. The top ten clones hold 0.9% to 1% of a sample with over 300,000 clones, approximately 88% of them seen once. The clonotype was recovered from a woman in her thirties with acute COVID-19. Material: PBMCs or T cells enriched from blood (not recorded which).

The CDR3 reads CASSGWTSGGPLWDTQYF. The CDR3 nucleotides are TGTGCCAGCAGCGGATGGACTAGCGGGGGGCCCCTTTGGGATACGCAGTATTTT. V usage is TRBV7-9 and J usage is TRBJ2-3; 14 nucleotides match TRBD2. The germline V gene has CDR1 SEHNR and CDR2 FQNEAQ (reference sequence). This CDR3 spans 18 amino acids. Trimming cost V 5 bases and J 6 bases; bases outside gene matches: 13.